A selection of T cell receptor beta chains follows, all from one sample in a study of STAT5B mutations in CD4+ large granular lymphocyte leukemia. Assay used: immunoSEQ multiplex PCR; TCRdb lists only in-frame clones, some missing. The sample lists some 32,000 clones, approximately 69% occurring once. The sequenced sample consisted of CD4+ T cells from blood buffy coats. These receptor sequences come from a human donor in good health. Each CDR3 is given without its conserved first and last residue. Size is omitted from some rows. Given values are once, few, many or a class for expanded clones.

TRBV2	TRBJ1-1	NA	ASIWVRNTEAF
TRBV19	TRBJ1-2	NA	ASTIDSFSSNYGYT
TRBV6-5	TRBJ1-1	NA	ASRGQGAGNTEAF
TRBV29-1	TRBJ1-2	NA	SVDVGELGDYGYT
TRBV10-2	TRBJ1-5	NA	ASSLDRGRNQPQH
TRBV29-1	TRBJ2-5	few	SGKTETQY
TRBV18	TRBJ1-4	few	ASSGTDQEKLF
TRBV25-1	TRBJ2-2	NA	ASSEIGENTGELF
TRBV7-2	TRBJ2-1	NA	ASSLLGYNEQF
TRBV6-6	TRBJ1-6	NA	ASSYSYTDSPLH
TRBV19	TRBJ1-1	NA	ASSIAGGTTEAF
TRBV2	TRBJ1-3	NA	ASSEERGRGNTIY
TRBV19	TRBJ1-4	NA	ASSISYRAEKLF
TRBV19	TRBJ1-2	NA	ASSINSAGQGLGYT
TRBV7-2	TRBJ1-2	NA	ASSRNPQGQGGYT
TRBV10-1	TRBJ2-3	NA	ASSDQTSGGSTDTQY
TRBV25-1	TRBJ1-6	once	ASSVTSGQYNSPLH
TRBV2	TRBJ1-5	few	ASSELTGPDQPQH
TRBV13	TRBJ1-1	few	ASSFRQGAEAF
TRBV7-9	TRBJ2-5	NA	ASSSQETQY
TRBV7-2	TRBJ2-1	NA	ASSPRTSGSPRNEQF
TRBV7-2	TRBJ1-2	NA	ASSQRGGLGYGYT
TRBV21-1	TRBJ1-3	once	ASSKYGDGSGNTIY
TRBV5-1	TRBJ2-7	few	ASSLSGGPYEQY
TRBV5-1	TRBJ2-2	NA	ASNAGRNTGELF
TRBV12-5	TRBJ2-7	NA	ASATLAGGLEQY
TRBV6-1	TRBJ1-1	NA	ASRAGTAGTEAF
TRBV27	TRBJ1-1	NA	ASSSTRGIGEAF
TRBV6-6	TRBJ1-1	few	ASSSSSAEAF
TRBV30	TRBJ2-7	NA	AWSVGVIYEQY
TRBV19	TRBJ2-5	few	ASGQETQY
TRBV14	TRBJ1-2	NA	ASSLSRDRLNYGYT
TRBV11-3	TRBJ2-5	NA	ASSPQGFFVETQY
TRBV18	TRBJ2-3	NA	ASSPPRRESTDTQY
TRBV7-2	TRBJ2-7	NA	ASSPMGGPSSYEQY
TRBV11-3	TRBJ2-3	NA	ASSLAGWATDTQY
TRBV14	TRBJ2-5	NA	ASSHPGPPQETQY
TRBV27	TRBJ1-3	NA	ASRTGPSGNTIY
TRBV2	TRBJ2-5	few	ASRSAETQY
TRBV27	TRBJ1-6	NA	ASRDRGRNSPLH
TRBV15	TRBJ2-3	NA	ATSRDLATLSTDTQY
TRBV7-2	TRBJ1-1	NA	ASSLRGGLTEAF
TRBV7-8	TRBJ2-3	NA	ASSLAGGPSDTQY
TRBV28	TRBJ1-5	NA	ASSLHTGNQPQH
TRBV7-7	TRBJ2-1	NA	ASSSGTGYNEQF
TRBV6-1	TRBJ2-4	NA	ASSEKEGALGIQY
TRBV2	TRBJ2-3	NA	ASSERDTQY
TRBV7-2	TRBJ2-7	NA	ASSLGGGRAYEQY
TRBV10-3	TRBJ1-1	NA	AISGTGNTEAF
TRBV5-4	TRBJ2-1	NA	ASSLGGARRYNEQF
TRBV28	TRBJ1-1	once	ASSEWARRTTEAF
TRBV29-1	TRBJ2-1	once	SVGPFEGYNEQF
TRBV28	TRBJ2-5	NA	ASSLGAVETQY
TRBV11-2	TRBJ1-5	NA	ASSRGHQAVQH
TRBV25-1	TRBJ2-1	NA	ASRPGGGLVYEQF
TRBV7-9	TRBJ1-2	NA	ASSFGPDYGYT